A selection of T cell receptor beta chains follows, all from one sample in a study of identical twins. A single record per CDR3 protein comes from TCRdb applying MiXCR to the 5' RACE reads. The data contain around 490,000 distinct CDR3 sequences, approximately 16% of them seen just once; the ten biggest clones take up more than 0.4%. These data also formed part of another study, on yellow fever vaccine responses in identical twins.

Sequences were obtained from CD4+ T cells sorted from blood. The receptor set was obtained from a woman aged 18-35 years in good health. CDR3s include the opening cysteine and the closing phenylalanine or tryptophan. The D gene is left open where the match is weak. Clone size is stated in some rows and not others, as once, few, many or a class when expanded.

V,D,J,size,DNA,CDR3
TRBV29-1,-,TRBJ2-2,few,TGCAGCGTAGACTCCGGGAGACCCACCGGGGAGCTGTTTTTT,CSVDSGRPTGELFF
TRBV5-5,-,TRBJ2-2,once,TGTGCCAGCGGCCCCGGGGTTCGGTGGGAGCTGTTTTTT,CASGPGVRWELFF
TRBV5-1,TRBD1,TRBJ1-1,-,TGCGCCAGCAGCAAACTGGGCAGGGGGCGAGAAACTGAAGCTTTCTTT,CASSKLGRGRETEAFF
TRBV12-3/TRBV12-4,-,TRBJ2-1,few,TGTGCCAGCAGCCTAATGGGGGGCCCCTACAATGAGCAGTTCTTC,CASSLMGGPYNEQFF
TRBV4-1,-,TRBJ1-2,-,TGCGCCAGCAGCCAAGCCCGGATGAGCTATGGCTACACCTTC,CASSQARMSYGYTF
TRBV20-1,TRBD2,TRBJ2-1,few,TGCAGTGCGCCACTAGCGGCCGGGGGTGAGCAGTTCTTC,CSAPLAAGGEQFF
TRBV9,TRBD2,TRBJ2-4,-,TGTGCCAGCAGCCCTGCGGTAGCGGGGGGCTCCAAAAACATTCAGTACTTC,CASSPAVAGGSKNIQYF
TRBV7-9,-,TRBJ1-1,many,TGTGCCAGCAGCTTGGGCGGGACATCGACTGAAGCTTTCTTT,CASSLGGTSTEAFF
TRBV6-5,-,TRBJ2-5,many,TGTGCCAGCAGTTACTCGAGATTTGGGGGCGGACAAGAGACCCAGTACTTC,CASSYSRFGGGQETQYF
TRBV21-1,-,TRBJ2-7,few,TGTGCCAGCCCCTCTCTCCCGGGACGGATACCCGAGCAGTACTTC,CASPSLPGRIPEQYF
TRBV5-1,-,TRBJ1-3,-,TGCGCCAGCAGCTATGCCGGGACGGGGGGCTCTGGAAACACCATATATTTT,CASSYAGTGGSGNTIYF
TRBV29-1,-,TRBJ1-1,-,TGCAGCGTTGCCGTGGCTCGGGGGGCTTTCTTT,CSVAVARGAFF
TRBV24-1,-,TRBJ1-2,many,TGTGCCACCAGTGATTACGGAATACCCTATGGCTACACCTTC,CATSDYGIPYGYTF
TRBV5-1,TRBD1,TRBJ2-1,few,TGCGCCAGCAGACTAACAGGGGGCTCCTACAATGAGCAGTTCTTC,CASRLTGGSYNEQFF
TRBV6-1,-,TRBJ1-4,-,TGTGCCAGCAGTGAAACCATCTCAGTAGGCCTGTTTTTT,CASSETISVGLFF
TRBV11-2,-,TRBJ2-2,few,TGTGCCAGCAGCCTACAACCTCTAGCGAGAGCTGGGACCGGGGAGCTGTTTTTT,CASSLQPLARAGTGELFF
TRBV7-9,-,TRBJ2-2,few,TGTGCCAGCAGCCCAGGGTTTTCGAACACCGGGGAGCTGTTTTTT,CASSPGFSNTGELFF
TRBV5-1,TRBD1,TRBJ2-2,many,TGCGCCAGCAGCCCGGACAGGGAGTTCGGGGAGCTGTTTTTT,CASSPDREFGELFF
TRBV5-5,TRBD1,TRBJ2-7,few,TGTGCCAGCAGCTTGAAGGGGGCCACCTACGAGCAGTACTTC,CASSLKGATYEQYF
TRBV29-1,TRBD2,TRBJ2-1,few,TGCAGCGTTGTGAGGCTAGCGGGAGTTGTAAGCTCCTACAATGAGCAGTTCTTC,CSVVRLAGVVSSYNEQFF
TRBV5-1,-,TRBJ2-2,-,TGCGCCAGCATTGGGGTTGACACCGGGGAGCTGTTTTTT,CASIGVDTGELFF
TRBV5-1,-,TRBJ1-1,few,TGCGCCAGCAGCGCTGGGGGAGGGATCACTGAAGCTTTCTTT,CASSAGGGITEAFF
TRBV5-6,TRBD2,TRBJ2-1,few,TGTGCCAGCAGCTTTAAAGGACTAGCGGGATTCAATGAGCAGTTCTTC,CASSFKGLAGFNEQFF
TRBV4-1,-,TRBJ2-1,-,TGCGCCAGCAGCCTTCTTAGGGGCGAACAAACGTTCTTC,CASSLLRGEQTFF
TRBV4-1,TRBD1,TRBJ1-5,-,TGCGCCAGCAGCCAAAGGGGGACAGGGGGACAACGGAGCAATCAGCCCCAGCATTTT,CASSQRGTGGQRSNQPQHF
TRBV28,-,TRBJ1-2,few,TGTGCCAGCAGTGGCTGGACTTCAGGCCTTGGCTACACCTTC,CASSGWTSGLGYTF
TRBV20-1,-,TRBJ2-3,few,TGCAGTGCTAGATCACTAACAAGCACAGATACGCAGTATTTT,CSARSLTSTDTQYF
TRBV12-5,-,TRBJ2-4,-,TGTGCTAGTGGTTTGGTAATTGGAGGGGTGGACATTCAGTACTTC,CASGLVIGGVDIQYF
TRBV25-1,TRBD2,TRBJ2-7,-,TGTGCCAGCAGTGATGGGGGACTAGCGGGAGTTTACGAGCAGTACTTC,CASSDGGLAGVYEQYF
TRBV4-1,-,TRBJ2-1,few,TGCGCCAGCAGCCAAGGTGGGACTGCCTCCTACAATGAGCAGTTCTTC,CASSQGGTASYNEQFF
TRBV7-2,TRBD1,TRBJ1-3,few,TGTGCCAGCAGCAGACAGGGGATCTCTGGAAACACCATATATTTT,CASSRQGISGNTIYF
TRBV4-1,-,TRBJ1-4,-,TGCGCCAGCAGCCGGGTGGTGGCAGAAAAACTGTTTTTT,CASSRVVAEKLFF
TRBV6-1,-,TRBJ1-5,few,TGTGCCAGCAACTTAGTGGACAATCAGCCCCAGCATTTT,CASNLVDNQPQHF